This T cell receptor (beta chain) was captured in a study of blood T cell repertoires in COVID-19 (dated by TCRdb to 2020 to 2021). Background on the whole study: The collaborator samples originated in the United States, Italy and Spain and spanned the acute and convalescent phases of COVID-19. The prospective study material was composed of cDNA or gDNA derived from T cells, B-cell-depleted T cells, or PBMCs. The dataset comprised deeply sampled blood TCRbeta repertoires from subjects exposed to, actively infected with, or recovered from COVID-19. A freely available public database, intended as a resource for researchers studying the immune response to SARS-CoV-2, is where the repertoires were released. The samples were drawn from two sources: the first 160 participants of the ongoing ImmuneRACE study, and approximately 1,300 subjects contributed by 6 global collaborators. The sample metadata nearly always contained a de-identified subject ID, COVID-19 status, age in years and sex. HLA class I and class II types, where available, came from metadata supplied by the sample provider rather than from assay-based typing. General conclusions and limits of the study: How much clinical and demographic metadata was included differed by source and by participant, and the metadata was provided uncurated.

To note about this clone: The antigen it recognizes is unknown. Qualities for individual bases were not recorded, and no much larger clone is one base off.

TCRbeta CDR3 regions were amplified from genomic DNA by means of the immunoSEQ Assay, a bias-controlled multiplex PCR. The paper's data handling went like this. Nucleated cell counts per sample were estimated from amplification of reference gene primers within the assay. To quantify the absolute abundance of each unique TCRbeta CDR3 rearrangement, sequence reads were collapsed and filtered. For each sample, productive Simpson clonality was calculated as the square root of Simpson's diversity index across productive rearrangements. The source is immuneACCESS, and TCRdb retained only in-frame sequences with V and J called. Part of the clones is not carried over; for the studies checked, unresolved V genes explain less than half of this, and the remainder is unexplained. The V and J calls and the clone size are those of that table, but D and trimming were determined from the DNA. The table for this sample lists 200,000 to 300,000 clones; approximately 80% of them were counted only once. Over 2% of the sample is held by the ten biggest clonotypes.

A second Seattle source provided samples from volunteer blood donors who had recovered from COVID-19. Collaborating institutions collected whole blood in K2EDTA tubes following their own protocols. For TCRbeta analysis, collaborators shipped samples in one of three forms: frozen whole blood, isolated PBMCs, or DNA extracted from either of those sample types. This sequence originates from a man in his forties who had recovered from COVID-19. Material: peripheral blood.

The base sequence is TGCAGCGTTGAAGCTCCTCCAGGGATGAACACTGAAGCTTTCTTT. Translated, this is CSVEAPPGMNTEAFF. The chain is assembled from TRBV29-1 and TRBJ1-1, and possibly TRBD1, on 5 matching bases. Cut back by 1 base and 0 bases, the V and J ends lie 12 bases apart. The CDR3 goes from the cysteine to the phenylalanine over 15 residues. The CDR3 DNA has 45 bases and is translated from base 1. As encoded in the germline V gene, CDR1 is SQVTM while CDR2 is ANQGSEA.